This T cell receptor beta chain stems from a study of cytotoxic CD8 clonotypes in ibrutinib-treated CLL. Study-level results: Patients had baseline clonality above age-matched healthy donors, and this clonality moved with circulating CD8+ T-cell counts. Under therapy, public clonotypes either contracted or stayed stable, and they were uncommon. Elevated clonality accompanied ibrutinib response, with a return toward baseline values at progression. Lymph node repertoires were not studied, and sampling times were unmatched.

Comments on this clone: Its antigen remains unidentified.

The protocol was immunoSEQ multiplex PCR, while the TCRdb copy is restricted to in-frame clones and leaves out a portion. In the table there are about 160,000 clones, about 88% of which are singletons. The ends lost 6 bases at V and 6 bases at J; junction bases unmatched: 6. CDR3 length: 13 amino acids. Germline V gives CDR1 MNHEY, CDR2 SVGAGI. This receptor was identified in a human donor with chronic lymphocytic leukemia. The sequences come from PBMCs, collected at disease progression, from a patient treated with ibrutinib. This chain uses TRBV6-5 with TRBJ1-1; 8 positions agree with TRBD1. CDR3 in amino acids: CASRVDRGAEAFF. CDR3 in DNA: TGTGCCAGCAGGGTCGACAGGGGTGCTGAAGCTTTCTTT.